Listed here is a single TCR beta chain. The ends lost 0 bases at V and 6 bases at J; junction bases unmatched: 10. Germline assignment: CDR1 SGHNT and CDR2 YENEEA. The CDR3 spans 16 residues. As for the donors, each was a healthy bone marrow donor. The sample originates from a study of cytomegalovirus exposure and HLA in healthy donors. A multiplex PCR was run with 60 Vbeta primers and 13 Jbeta primers. Libraries were prepared by immunoSEQ multiplex PCR; TCRdb keeps only in-frame clonotypes and omits some of them. The table includes around 150,000 clones, roughly 84% detected once. This chain joins TRBV11-3 and TRBJ2-7; the match to TRBD2 covers 8 bases. The source is a man aged 18 to 29 in good health and CMV-seropositive. Sequencing was carried out using PBMCs. This chain's CDR3 is CASSLDLGSGGGEQYF. CDR3 nucleotides: TGTGCCAGCAGCTTAGATCTTGGAAGCGGGGGCGGCGAGCAGTACTTC.